The rows below give T cell receptor beta chains drawn from one sample of a study of blood T cell repertoires in COVID-19. TCRdb keeps only in-frame clones here, not all; method: immunoSEQ multiplex PCR. The data hold 200,000 to 300,000 clones, with about 88% observed a single time. What was sequenced was peripheral blood. The receptor source for this set is a young man with active or convalescent COVID-19. The CDR3 runs from the conserved cysteine through the conserved F or W. D genes are given only for firm matches. Size is omitted from some rows. Given values are once, few, many or a class for expanded clones.

13	NA	TRBV6-5	TRBD1	TRBJ1-3	TGTGCCATCGGGGACAGCTCTGGAAACACCATATATTTT	CAIGDSSGNTIYF
13	NA	TRBV10-1	TRBD1	TRBJ1-5	TGCGCCAGCAGGACAGGGAGGAATCAGCCCCAGCATTTT	CASRTGRNQPQHF
15	once	TRBV5-4	TRBD1	TRBJ2-7	TGTGCCAGCAGCGGGCCCGGGACAGGAGGACCCGAGCAGTACTTC	CASSGPGTGGPEQYF
16	NA	TRBV7-2	NA	TRBJ1-2	TGTGCCAGCAGCTCAACGTACAGGGTACATGACTATGGCTACACCTTC	CASSSTYRVHDYGYTF
14	NA	TRBV19	NA	TRBJ1-5	TGTGCCAGTAGTATTCGGCAGGGGAACCAGCCCCAGCATTTT	CASSIRQGNQPQHF
12	few	TRBV5-4	NA	TRBJ2-5	TGTGCCAGCAGGGGCCATCAAGAGACCCAGTACTTC	CASRGHQETQYF
12	NA	TRBV6-5	NA	TRBJ2-5	TGTGCCAGCAGTTCGAACCAACTAGCCCAGTACTTC	CASSSNQLAQYF
15	NA	TRBV5-6	TRBD1	TRBJ2-2	TGTGCCAGCAGCTTCGGCCGCCTCAGGGGGCCGGAGCTGTTTTTT	CASSFGRLRGPELFF
16	NA	TRBV6-5	NA	TRBJ2-7	TGTGCCAGCAGTTACTTGGTTGAGACAGGAACCTACGAGCAGTACTTC	CASSYLVETGTYEQYF
15	NA	TRBV9	NA	TRBJ1-1	TGTGCCAGCAGCCCCCTCCCCAACAGGCAACCTGAAGCTTTCTTT	CASSPLPNRQPEAFF
15	NA	TRBV11-2	TRBD2	TRBJ2-1	TGTGCCAGCAGCCGAAGCGGGGGGGCCGGGGATGAGCAGTTCTTC	CASSRSGGAGDEQFF
13	NA	TRBV5-6	TRBD2	TRBJ2-5	TGTGCCAGCAGCCTAGGACTAGCTGGGACCCAGTACTTC	CASSLGLAGTQYF
14	NA	TRBV19	TRBD1	TRBJ1-6	TGTGCCAGTAACTCCGACAGGGGGAATTCACCCCTCCACTTT	CASNSDRGNSPLHF
14	NA	TRBV30	NA	TRBJ2-7	TGTGCCTGGAGTGGTTTGGCAGGGACCTACGAGCAGTACTTC	CAWSGLAGTYEQYF